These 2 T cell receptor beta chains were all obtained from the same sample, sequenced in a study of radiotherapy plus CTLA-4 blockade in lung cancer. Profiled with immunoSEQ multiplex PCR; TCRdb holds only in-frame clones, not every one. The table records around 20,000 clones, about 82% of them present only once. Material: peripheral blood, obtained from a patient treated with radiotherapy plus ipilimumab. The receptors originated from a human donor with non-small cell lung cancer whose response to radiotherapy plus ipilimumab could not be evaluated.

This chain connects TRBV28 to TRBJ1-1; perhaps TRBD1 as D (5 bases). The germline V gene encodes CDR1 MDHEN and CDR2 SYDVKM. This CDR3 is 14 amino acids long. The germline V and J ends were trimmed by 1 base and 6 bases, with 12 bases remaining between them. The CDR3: CASSLSVWTPEAFF. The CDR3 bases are TGTGCCAGCAGTTTATCGGTGTGGACACCTGAAGCTTTCTTT.

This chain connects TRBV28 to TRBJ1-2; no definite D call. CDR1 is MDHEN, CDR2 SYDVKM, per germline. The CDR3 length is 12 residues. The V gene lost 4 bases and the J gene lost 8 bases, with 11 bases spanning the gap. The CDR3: CASSSGLYGYTF. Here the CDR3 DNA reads TGTGCCAGCAGTTCCGGACTTTACGGCTACACCTTC.